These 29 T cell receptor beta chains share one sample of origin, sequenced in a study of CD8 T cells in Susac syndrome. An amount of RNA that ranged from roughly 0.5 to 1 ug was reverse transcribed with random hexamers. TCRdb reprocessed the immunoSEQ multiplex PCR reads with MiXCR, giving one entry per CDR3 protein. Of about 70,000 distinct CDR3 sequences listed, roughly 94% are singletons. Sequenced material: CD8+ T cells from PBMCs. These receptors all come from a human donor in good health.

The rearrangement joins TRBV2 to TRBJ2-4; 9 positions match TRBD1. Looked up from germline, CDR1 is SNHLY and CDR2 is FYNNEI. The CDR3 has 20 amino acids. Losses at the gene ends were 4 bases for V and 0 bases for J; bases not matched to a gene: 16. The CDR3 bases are TGTGCCAGCAGTGGGAGCACAGGGGGCTGGAGGGATCTAGCCAAAAACATTCAGTACTTC. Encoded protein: CASSGSTGGWRDLAKNIQYF.

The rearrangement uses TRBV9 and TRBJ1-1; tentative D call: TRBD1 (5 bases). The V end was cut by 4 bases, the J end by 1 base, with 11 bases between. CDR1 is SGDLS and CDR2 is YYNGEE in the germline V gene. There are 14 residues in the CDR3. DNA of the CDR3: TGTGCCAGCAGCCCCTACGGACAGAACACTGAAGCTTTCTTT. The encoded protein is CASSPYGQNTEAFF. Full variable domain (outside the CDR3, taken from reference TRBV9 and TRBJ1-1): DSGVTQTPKHLITATGQRVTLRCSPRSGDLSVYWYQQSLDQGLQFLIQYYNGEERAKGNILERFSAQQFPDLHSELNLSSLELGDSALYFCASSPYGQNTEAFFGQGTRLTVV.

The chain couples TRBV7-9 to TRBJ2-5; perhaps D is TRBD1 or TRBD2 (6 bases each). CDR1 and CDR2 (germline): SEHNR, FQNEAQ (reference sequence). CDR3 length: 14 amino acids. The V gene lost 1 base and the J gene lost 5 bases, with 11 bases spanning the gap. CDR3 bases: TGTGCCAGCAGCTTAGGGGGGGCGGTGGAGACCCAGTACTTC. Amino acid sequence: CASSLGGAVETQYF. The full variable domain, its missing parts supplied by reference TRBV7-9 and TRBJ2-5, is DTGVSQNPRHKITKRGQNVTFRCDPISEHNRLYWYRQTLGQGPEFLTYFQNEAQLEKSRLLSDRFSAERPKGSFSTLEIQRTEQGDSAMYLCASSLGGAVETQYFGPGTRLLVL.

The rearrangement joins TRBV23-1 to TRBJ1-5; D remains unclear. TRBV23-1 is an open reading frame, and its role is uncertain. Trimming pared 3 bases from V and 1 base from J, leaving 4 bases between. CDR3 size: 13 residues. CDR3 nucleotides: TGCGCCAGCAGTCATGACAGCAATCAGCCCCAGCATTTT. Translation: CASSHDSNQPQHF.

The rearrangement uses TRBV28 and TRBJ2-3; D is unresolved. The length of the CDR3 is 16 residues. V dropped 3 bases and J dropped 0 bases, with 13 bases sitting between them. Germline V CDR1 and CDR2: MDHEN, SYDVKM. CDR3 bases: TGTGCCAGCAGTTTGCCGACGAGCAGTAGCACAGATACGCAGTATTTT. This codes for CASSLPTSSSTDTQYF.

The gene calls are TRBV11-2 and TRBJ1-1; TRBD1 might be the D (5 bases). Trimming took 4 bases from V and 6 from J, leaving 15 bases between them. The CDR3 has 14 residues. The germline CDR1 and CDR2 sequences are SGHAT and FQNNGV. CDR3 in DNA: TGTGCCAGCAGCTCGCCCCGGGACCGGGCTGAAGCTTTCTTT. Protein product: CASSSPRDRAEAFF.

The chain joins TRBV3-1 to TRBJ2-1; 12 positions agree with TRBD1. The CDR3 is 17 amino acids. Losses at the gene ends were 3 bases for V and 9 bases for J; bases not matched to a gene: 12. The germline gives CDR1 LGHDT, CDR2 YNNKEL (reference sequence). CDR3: CASSHTGTGGFSPEQFF. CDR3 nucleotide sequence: TGTGCCAGCAGCCACACGGGGACAGGGGGCTTCAGCCCTGAGCAGTTCTTC.

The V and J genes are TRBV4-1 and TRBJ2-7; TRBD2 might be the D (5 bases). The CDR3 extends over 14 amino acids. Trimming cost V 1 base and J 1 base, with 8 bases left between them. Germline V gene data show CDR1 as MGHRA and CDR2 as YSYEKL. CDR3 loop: CASSQGPGSYEQYV. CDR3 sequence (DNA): TGCGCCAGCAGCCAAGGCCCGGGGTCCTACGAGCAGTACGTC.

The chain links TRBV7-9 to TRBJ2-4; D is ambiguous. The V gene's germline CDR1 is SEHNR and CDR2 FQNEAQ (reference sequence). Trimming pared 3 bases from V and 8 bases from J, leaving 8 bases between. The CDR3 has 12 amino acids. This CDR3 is CASSFPADIQYF. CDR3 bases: TGTGCCAGCAGCTTTCCGGCGGACATTCAGTACTTC. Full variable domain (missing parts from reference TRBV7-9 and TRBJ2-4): DTGVSQNPRHKITKRGQNVTFRCDPISEHNRLYWYRQTLGQGPEFLTYFQNEAQLEKSRLLSDRFSAERPKGSFSTLEIQRTEQGDSAMYLCASSFPADIQYFGAGTRLSVL.

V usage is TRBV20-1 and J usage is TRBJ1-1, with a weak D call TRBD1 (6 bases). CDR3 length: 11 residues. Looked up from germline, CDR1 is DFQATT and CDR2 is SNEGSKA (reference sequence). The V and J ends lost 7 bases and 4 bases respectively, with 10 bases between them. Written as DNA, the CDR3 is TGCAGTGTTCGCAGGGGCACTGAAGCTTTCTTT. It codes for CSVRRGTEAFF.

CDR3 sequence: CASSYTVNTEAFF. DNA for the CDR3: TGTGCCAGCAGCTACACAGTGAACACTGAAGCTTTCTTT. This chain connects TRBV9 to TRBJ1-1; unclear D gene. V shed 4 bases and J shed 0 bases, with 7 bases lying between them. CDR3 length: 13 residues. Germline loops: CDR1 SGDLS, CDR2 YYNGEE.

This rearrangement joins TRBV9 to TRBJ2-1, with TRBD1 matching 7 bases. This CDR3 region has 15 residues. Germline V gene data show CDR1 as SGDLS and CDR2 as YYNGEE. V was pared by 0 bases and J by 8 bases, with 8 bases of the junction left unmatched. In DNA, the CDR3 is TGTGCCAGCAGCGTAGGAGACAGGGCCTTAGATGAGCAGTTCTTC. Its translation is CASSVGDRALDEQFF.

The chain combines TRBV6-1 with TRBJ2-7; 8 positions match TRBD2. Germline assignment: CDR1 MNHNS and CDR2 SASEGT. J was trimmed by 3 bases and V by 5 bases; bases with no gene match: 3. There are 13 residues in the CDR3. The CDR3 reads CASSSGGFYEQYV. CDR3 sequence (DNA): TGTGCCAGCAGTAGCGGGGGATTCTACGAGCAGTACGTC.

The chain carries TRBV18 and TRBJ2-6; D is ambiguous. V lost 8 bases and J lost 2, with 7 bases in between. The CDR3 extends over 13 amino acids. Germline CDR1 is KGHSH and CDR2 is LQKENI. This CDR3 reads CASQQTGANVLTF. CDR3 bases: TGTGCCAGCCAACAAACTGGGGCCAACGTCCTGACTTTC. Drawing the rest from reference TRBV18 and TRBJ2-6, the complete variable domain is NAGVMQNPRHLVRRRGQEARLRCSPMKGHSHVYWYRQLPEEGLKFMVYLQKENIIDESGMPKERFSAEFPKEGPSILRIQQVVRGDSAAYFCASQQTGANVLTFGAGSRLTVL.

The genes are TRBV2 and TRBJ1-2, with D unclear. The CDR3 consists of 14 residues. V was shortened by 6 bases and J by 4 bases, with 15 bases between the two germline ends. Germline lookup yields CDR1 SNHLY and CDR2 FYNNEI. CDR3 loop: CASSVSRQVYGYTF. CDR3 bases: TGTGCCAGCAGCGTCTCGAGGCAGGTCTATGGCTACACCTTC.

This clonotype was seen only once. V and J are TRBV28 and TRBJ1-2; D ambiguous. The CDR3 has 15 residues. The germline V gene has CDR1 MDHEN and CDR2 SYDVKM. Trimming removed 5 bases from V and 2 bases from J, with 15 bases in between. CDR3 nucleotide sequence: TGTGCCAGCAGTCCCCCAAACTACGCAAACTATGGCTACACCTTC. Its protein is CASSPPNYANYGYTF.

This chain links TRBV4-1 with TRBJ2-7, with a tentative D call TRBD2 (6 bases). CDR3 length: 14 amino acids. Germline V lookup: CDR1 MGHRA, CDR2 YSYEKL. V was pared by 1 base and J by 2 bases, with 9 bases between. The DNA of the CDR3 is TGCGCCAGCAGCCAAGTGGAGGGAACCTACGAGCAGTACGTC. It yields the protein CASSQVEGTYEQYV.

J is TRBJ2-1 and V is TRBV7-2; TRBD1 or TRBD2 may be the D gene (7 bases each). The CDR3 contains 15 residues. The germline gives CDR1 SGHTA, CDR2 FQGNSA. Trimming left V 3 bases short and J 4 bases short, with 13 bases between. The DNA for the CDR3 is TGTGCCAGCAGCTTCCAGGGGGGGATATACAATGAGCAGTTCTTC. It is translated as CASSFQGGIYNEQFF.

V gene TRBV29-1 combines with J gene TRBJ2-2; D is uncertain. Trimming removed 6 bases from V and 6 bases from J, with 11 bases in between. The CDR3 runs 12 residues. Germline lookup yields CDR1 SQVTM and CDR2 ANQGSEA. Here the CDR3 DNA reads TGCAGCGTCCTGCCACCGGCCGGGGAGCTGTTTTTT. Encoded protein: CSVLPPAGELFF.

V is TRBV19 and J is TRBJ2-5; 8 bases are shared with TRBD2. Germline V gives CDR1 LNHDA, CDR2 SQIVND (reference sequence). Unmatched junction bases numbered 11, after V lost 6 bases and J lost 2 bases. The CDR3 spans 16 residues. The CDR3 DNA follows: TGTGCCAGTAGGGAATCCGCGGGGGGATTACAAGAGACCCAGTACTTC. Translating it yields CASRESAGGLQETQYF.

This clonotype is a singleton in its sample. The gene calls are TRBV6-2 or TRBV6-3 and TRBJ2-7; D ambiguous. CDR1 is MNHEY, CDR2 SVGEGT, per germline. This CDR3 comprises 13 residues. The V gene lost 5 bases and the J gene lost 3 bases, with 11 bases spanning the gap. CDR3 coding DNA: TGTGCCAGCAGTCCCGACGGCCTCTACGAGCAGTACGTC. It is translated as CASSPDGLYEQYV.

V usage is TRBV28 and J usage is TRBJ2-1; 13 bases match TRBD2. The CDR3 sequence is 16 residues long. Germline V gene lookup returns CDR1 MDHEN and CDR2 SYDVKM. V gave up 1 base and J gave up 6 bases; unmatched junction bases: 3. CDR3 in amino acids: CASSLYTSGGVNEQFF. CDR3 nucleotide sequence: TGTGCCAGCAGTTTATACACTAGCGGGGGGGTCAATGAGCAGTTCTTC.

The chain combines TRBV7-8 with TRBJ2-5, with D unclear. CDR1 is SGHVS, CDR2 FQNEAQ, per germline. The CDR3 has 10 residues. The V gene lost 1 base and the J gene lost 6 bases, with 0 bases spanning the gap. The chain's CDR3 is CASSLETQYF. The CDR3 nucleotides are TGTGCCAGCAGCTTAGAGACCCAGTACTTC.

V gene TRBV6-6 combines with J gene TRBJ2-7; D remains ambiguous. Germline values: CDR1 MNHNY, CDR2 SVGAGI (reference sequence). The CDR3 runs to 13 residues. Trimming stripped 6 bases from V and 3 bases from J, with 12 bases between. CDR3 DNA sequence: TGTGCCAGCAGCGCCGGGCAGTTCTACGAGCAGTACTTC. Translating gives CASSAGQFYEQYF.

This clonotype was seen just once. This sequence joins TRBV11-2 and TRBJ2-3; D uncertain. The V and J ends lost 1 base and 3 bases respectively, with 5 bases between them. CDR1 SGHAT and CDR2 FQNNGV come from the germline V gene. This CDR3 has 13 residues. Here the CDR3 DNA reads TGTGCCAGCAGCTTAGCGTGGACAGATACGCAGTATTTT. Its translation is CASSLAWTDTQYF.

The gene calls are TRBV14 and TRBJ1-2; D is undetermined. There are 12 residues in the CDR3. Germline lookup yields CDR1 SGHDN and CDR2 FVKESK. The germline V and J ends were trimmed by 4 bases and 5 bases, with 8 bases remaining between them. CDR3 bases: TGTGCCAGCAGCCGCGGTCGATATGGCTACACCTTC. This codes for CASSRGRYGYTF.

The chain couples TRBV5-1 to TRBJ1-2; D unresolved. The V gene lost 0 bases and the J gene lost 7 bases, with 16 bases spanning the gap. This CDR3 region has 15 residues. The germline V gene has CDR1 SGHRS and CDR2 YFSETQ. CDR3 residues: CASSLVSTDRGGYTF. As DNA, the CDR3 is TGCGCCAGCAGCTTGGTTTCTACAGACCGGGGTGGCTACACCTTC.

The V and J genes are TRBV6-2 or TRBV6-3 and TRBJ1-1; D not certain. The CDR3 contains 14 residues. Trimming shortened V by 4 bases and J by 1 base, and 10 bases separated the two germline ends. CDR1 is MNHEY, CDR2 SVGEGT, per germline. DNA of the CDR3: TGTGCCAGCAGTTTCGACATGGAGAACACTGAAGCTTTCTTT. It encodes CASSFDMENTEAFF.

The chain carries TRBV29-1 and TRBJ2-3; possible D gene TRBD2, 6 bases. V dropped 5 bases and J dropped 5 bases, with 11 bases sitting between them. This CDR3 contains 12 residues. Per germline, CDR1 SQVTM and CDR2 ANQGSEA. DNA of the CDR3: TGCAGCGTTAGCGGGTTGGGAGATACGCAGTATTTT. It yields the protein CSVSGLGDTQYF.